The 27 T cell receptor beta chains listed next were all sequenced from one sample in a study of blood T cell repertoires in COVID-19. The table came from immunoSEQ multiplex PCR; TCRdb's copy has only in-frame clones and leaves some out. The sample records hundreds of thousands of clones, about four fifths being singletons. The sample consisted of peripheral blood. These receptors all stem from an elderly woman with acute or convalescent COVID-19.

The chain joins TRBV28 to TRBJ2-5; TRBD1 matches at 10 bases. J was trimmed by 3 bases and V by 8 bases; bases with no gene match: 6. The CDR3 loop spans 14 amino acids. Germline CDR1 is MDHEN and CDR2 is SYDVKM. In nucleotides, the CDR3 is TGTGCCAGCTGGACAGGGGGGGGAAAAGAGACCCAGTACTTC. Translation: CASWTGGGKETQYF.

The chain links TRBV5-1 to TRBJ2-1; 15 bases agree with TRBD2. Germline-derived CDR1 and CDR2 are SGHRS and YFSETQ. Trimming took 1 base from V and 5 from J; bases not matched to a gene: 4. CDR3 size: 17 residues. CDR3 sequence (DNA): TGCGCCAGCAGCTTGAGGGGACTAGCGGGGGGACACAATGAGCAGTTCTTC. This sequence encodes CASSLRGLAGGHNEQFF. Full variable domain (remainder filled in from reference TRBV5-1 and TRBJ2-1): KAGVTQTPRYLIKTRGQQVTLSCSPISGHRSVSWYQQTPGQGLQFLFEYFSETQRNKGNFPGRFSGRQFSNSRSEMNVSTLELGDSALYLCASSLRGLAGGHNEQFFGPGTRLTVL.

The chain couples TRBV5-1 to TRBJ2-7; unclear D gene. Germline V lookup: CDR1 SGHRS, CDR2 YFSETQ. Trimming stripped 4 bases from V and 0 bases from J, with 11 bases between. CDR3 length: 14 amino acids. This CDR3 reads CASSLTASSYEQYF. The CDR3 DNA follows: TGCGCCAGCAGCCTGACTGCTAGCTCCTACGAGCAGTACTTC.

CDR3 protein: CASSHRMGDRAEAFF. CDR3 coding DNA: TGTGCCAGCAGCCATAGAATGGGGGACAGGGCCGAAGCTTTCTTT. V usage is TRBV7-9 and J usage is TRBJ1-1; 9 nucleotides agree with TRBD1. Germline V gene data show CDR1 as SEHNR and CDR2 as FQNEAQ (reference sequence). V trimming: 5 bases; J trimming: 8 bases; junction bases outside the gene matches: 12. CDR3 length equals 15 residues.

The chain combines TRBV7-9 with TRBJ1-2, with 8 bases fitting TRBD1. Germline trimming cut 10 bases from V and 4 bases from J; bases unmatched to any gene: 11. Germline V lookup: CDR1 SEHNR, CDR2 FQNEAQ (reference sequence). The CDR3 runs 14 residues. The CDR3 nucleotides are TGTGCCACAGGGGGCAGCTCGAGGGGCTATGGCTACACCTTC. Translated, it gives CATGGSSRGYGYTF. Together with reference TRBV7-9 and TRBJ1-2, the CDR3 gives the full variable domain: DTGVSQNPRHKITKRGQNVTFRCDPISEHNRLYWYRQTLGQGPEFLTYFQNEAQLEKSRLLSDRFSAERPKGSFSTLEIQRTEQGDSAMYLCATGGSSRGYGYTFGSGTRLTVV.

The rearrangement joins TRBV9 to TRBJ2-3, with 12 bases matching TRBD2. The CDR3 has 18 residues. V shed 0 bases and J 4 bases; nucleotides not matched to a gene: 9. Germline V gene lookup returns CDR1 SGDLS and CDR2 YYNGEE. The CDR3 protein is CASSVAVSASGGADTQYF. The CDR3 coding sequence is TGTGCCAGCAGCGTAGCAGTGTCTGCTAGCGGGGGGGCAGATACGCAGTATTTT.

This clone showed up just once. J is TRBJ2-2 and V is TRBV5-1, with D perhaps matching TRBD1 (5 bases). Germline CDR1 is SGHRS and CDR2 is YFSETQ. V lost 3 bases and J lost 5, with 14 bases in between. The CDR3 has 15 residues. The CDR3 loop is CASSSTQGITGELFF. In DNA form, the CDR3 reads TGCGCCAGCAGCTCCACCCAGGGTATTACCGGGGAGCTGTTTTTT.

The rearrangement joins TRBV19 to TRBJ2-1, with a weak D call TRBD1 (6 bases). The CDR3 is made up of 13 amino acids. V dropped 5 bases and J dropped 6 bases, with 11 bases sitting between them. CDR1 and CDR2 (germline): LNHDA, SQIVND (reference sequence). The CDR3 sequence: CASSGTGFNEQFF. DNA of the CDR3: TGTGCCAGTAGTGGCACAGGGTTCAATGAGCAGTTCTTC.

As to this clone: The same CDR3 can be traced to other DNA sequences in this sample. This chain uses TRBV10-3 with TRBJ1-2, with D possibly TRBD1 on 5 matching bases. The CDR3 totals 13 residues. Trimming stripped 2 bases from V and 4 bases from J, with 8 bases between. Germline V gene lookup returns CDR1 ENHRY and CDR2 SYGVKD. The CDR3 DNA reads as TGTGCCATCAGTGAGGGGCAGGGCTATGGCTACACCTTC. Amino acid sequence: CAISEGQGYGYTF.

V usage is TRBV7-8 and J usage is TRBJ1-6; D remains unclear. The V end was cut by 5 bases, the J end by 0 bases, with 11 bases between. The CDR3 loop spans 16 amino acids. Germline-derived CDR1 and CDR2 are SGHVS and FQNEAQ. The chain's CDR3 is CASSPLGSSYNSPLHF. In DNA form, the CDR3 reads TGTGCCAGCAGCCCGCTTGGTAGCTCCTATAATTCACCCCTCCACTTT.

This chain joins TRBV5-5 and TRBJ1-1; D unresolved. Trimming cost V 2 bases and J 1 base, with 6 bases left between them. The CDR3 sequence is 13 residues long. Germline V gene sequence: CDR1 SGHKS, CDR2 YYEKEE (reference sequence). CDR3 sequence reads: CASSFGRNTEAFF. In DNA, the CDR3 is TGTGCCAGCAGCTTCGGGAGGAACACTGAAGCTTTCTTT.

The CDR3 loop reads CASSPTGDAYGYTF. The CDR3 nucleotides read TGTGCCAGCAGCCCGACAGGGGATGCCTATGGCTACACCTTC. This chain uses TRBV6-4 with TRBJ1-2, with 8 bases lining up with TRBD1. Per germline, CDR1 MRHNA and CDR2 SNTAGT. J was trimmed by 4 bases and V by 6 bases; bases with no gene match: 7. The CDR3 spans 14 residues.

The chain combines TRBV6-5 with TRBJ2-7, with D unresolved. This CDR3 has 11 amino acids. Germline CDR1 is MNHEY and CDR2 is SVGAGI. Trimming pared 6 bases from V and 7 bases from J, leaving 10 bases between. CDR3 DNA sequence: TGTGCCAGCAGGTCGACTTGGGAGCAGTACTTC. It is translated as CASRSTWEQYF.

The rearrangement joins TRBV15 to TRBJ1-1, with unresolved D. CDR1 is LNHNV and CDR2 is YYDKDF in the germline V gene (reference sequence). The CDR3 length is 16 residues. Deletions cut 0 bases from V and 1 base from J, with 12 bases between. CDR3 DNA: TGTGCCACCAGCAGAGATCGGCGGCAAACGAACACTGAAGCTTTCTTT. Translation gives CATSRDRRQTNTEAFF.

DNA of the CDR3: TGTGCCAGCAGCTCCCCCGGGTACACTGAAGCTTTCTTT. Its translation: CASSSPGYTEAFF. The chain carries TRBV11-3 and TRBJ1-1; no firm D call. Trimming shortened V by 4 bases and J by 3 bases, and 9 bases separated the two germline ends. The CDR3 loop spans 13 amino acids. Germline V lookup: CDR1 SGHNT, CDR2 YENEEA.

This clone was counted a single time. The genes are TRBV7-9 and TRBJ1-1, with 8 bases aligning to TRBD1. Germline CDR1 and CDR2: SEHNR and FQNEAQ (reference sequence). Trimming at V came to 5 bases and at J to 5 bases, leaving 7 bases not matched to a gene. The CDR3 runs to 14 residues. DNA of the CDR3: TGTGCCAGCAGCCGACAGGGGCGAAAGACTGAAGCTTTCTTT. It is translated as CASSRQGRKTEAFF.

Worth noting for this clone: Other DNA sequences within the sample encode an identical CDR3. This chain joins TRBV12-3 or TRBV12-4 and TRBJ1-2; D is unclear. This CDR3 is built from 13 residues. V lost 2 bases, J lost 0 bases, and 4 bases lay in between. The CDR3 DNA reads TGTGCCAGCAGTTTAACAACTAACTATGGCTACACCTTC. It is translated as CASSLTTNYGYTF.

The V and J genes are TRBV6-6 and TRBJ2-2; the match to TRBD2 covers 11 bases. The CDR3 consists of 16 residues. J gave up 7 bases and V 2 bases, and 6 bases lay outside the gene matches. In germline, CDR1 is MNHNY, CDR2 SVGAGI (reference sequence). The CDR3 protein is CASSYPSGGSFGELFF. The CDR3 nucleotides read TGTGCCAGCAGTTACCCTAGCGGGGGGTCGTTCGGGGAGCTGTTTTTT.

The rearrangement joins TRBV7-8 to TRBJ1-1; D is uncertain. This CDR3 contains 11 residues. Germline V CDR1 and CDR2: SGHVS, FQNEAQ. Trimming took off 2 bases at V and 4 bases at J, with 2 bases between the two ends. The CDR3 sequence is CASSLRTEAFF. CDR3 sequence (DNA): TGTGCCAGCAGCTTACGCACTGAAGCTTTCTTT.

This chain links TRBV3-1 (or the pseudogene TRBV3-2) with TRBJ2-1; TRBD2 might be the D (6 bases). CDR1 and CDR2 (germline): LGHDT, YNNKEL (reference sequence). The CDR3 is made up of 15 amino acids. The V end lost 1 base, the J end lost 5 bases, and 12 bases lay between the germline ends. The CDR3 here is CASSQGAGNNNEQFF. The CDR3 coding sequence is TGTGCCAGCAGCCAAGGGGCGGGGAACAACAATGAGCAGTTCTTC.

This chain links TRBV6-5 with TRBJ2-1, with D possibly matching TRBD1 (6 bases). The germline gives CDR1 MNHEY, CDR2 SVGAGI. V was clipped by 6 bases and J by 4 bases, with 10 bases between them. There are 13 residues in the CDR3. The CDR3 DNA reads TGTGCCAGCAGGGCACAGGGATACAATGAGCAGTTCTTC. As protein: CASRAQGYNEQFF.

This sequence joins TRBV18 and TRBJ1-2; tentatively, D is TRBD1 (6 bases). V gave up 0 bases and J gave up 4 bases, with 9 bases separating them. CDR1 is KGHSH, CDR2 LQKENI, per germline. The CDR3 consists of 14 residues. The CDR3 DNA follows: TGTGCCAGCTCACCACCCGAGGACAGCTATGGCTACACCTTC. Translated: CASSPPEDSYGYTF.

The chain recombines TRBV5-5 with TRBJ1-5; D may be TRBD1 (6 bases). In germline, CDR1 is SGHKS, CDR2 YYEKEE (reference sequence). V was clipped by 1 base and J by 6 bases, with 20 bases between them. The CDR3 contains 17 residues. Here the CDR3 reads CASSLRGGGDLTQPQHF. The CDR3 coding sequence is TGTGCCAGCAGCTTGAGGGGCGGGGGCGATTTAACTCAGCCCCAGCATTTT.

This clone was recorded once. The chain carries TRBV6-5 and TRBJ2-1; D is perhaps TRBD2 (5 bases). Germline values: CDR1 MNHEY, CDR2 SVGAGI. V lost 6 bases to trimming and J lost 7 bases, with 13 bases between them. The CDR3 totals 13 residues. CDR3 region: CASSRGYSNEQFF. For the CDR3, the DNA is TGTGCCAGCAGCCGAGGGTATTCGAATGAGCAGTTCTTC.

The genes are TRBV10-3 and TRBJ1-2; D might be TRBD1 (6 bases). The CDR3 contains 15 residues. Trimming took 0 bases from V and 6 from J, leaving 14 bases between them. Per the germline V gene, CDR1 is ENHRY and CDR2 is SYGVKD. The CDR3 coding sequence is TGTGCCATCAGTGAGTCGATCACAGGGCGAGATGGCTACACCTTC. It is translated as CAISESITGRDGYTF.

In this sample, this clone turned up a few times. The rearrangement joins TRBV3-1 (or the pseudogene TRBV3-2) to TRBJ1-6; D gene unclear. Germline values: CDR1 LGHDT, CDR2 YNNKEL (reference sequence). The CDR3 length is 14 residues. V was trimmed by 6 bases and J by 2 bases, leaving 8 bases between them. The CDR3: CASRLDTYNSPLHF. The CDR3 DNA is TGTGCCAGCAGACTTGATACCTATAATTCACCCCTCCACTTT.

The chain is built from TRBV5-4 and TRBJ2-5; D uncertain. This CDR3 has 15 amino acids. Germline CDR1 is SGHNT and CDR2 is YYREEE (reference sequence). V lost 4 bases and J 4 bases, leaving 17 bases between the germline ends. As DNA, the CDR3 is TGTGCCAGCAGCCCCGAGCTTGGAAGAGGAGAGACCCAGTACTTC. It yields the protein CASSPELGRGETQYF.